This TCR beta chain is from a study of patients and donors after allogeneic stem cell transplantation. TCRdb called the RT-PCR reads again in MiXCR, with one record for every CDR3 protein. The sample has about a million distinct CDR3 sequences, approximately 19% seen once. The V segment lost 11 bases and the J segment 10 bases; nucleotides outside the gene matches: 16. The CDR3 runs 13 residues. This clonotype was found many times. J is TRBJ1-1 and V is TRBV12-3 or TRBV12-4; TRBD1 matches 7 bases. The sequenced sample consisted of blood, either unsorted or a sorted T cell fraction (not recorded which). The TCR sequence derives from a human donor who was either an allogeneic HSCT recipient or a stem cell or donor lymphocyte infusion donor (not recorded which). It is not recorded whose cells these are; they may come from a transplant donor. In nucleotides, the CDR3 is TGTGCCTCCAAGGGACAGATCGGAGGGGCAGCTTTCTTT. It codes for CASKGQIGGAAFF.